The entry below gives a single T cell receptor beta chain sequence along with its context. These data belong to a study of blood T cell repertoires in COVID-19. CDR1 LGHDT and CDR2 YNNKEL come from the germline V gene (reference sequence). V lost 3 bases to trimming and J lost 5 bases, with 10 bases between them. The CDR3 runs 13 residues. The repertoire was sequenced with immunoSEQ multiplex PCR; TCRdb's copy has only in-frame clones and lacks some. This sample has 150,000 to 200,000 clones, with about 83% found just once. The chain couples TRBV3-1 (or the pseudogene TRBV3-2) to TRBJ2-5; D is possibly TRBD1 (6 bases). This sequence originates from a man in his 70s who had recovered from COVID-19. Sequencing used peripheral blood. Here the CDR3 DNA reads TGTGCCAGCAGCCAGACAGGTCGGGAGACCCAGTACTTC. This gives the protein CASSQTGRETQYF.